Listed below are T cell receptor beta chains from one sample, sequenced in a study of blood T cell repertoires in COVID-19. Profiling relied on immunoSEQ multiplex PCR, and the TCRdb table lists in-frame clones only, not all of them. The data contain 80,000 to 130,000 clones, about nine tenths of them singletons. The sequencing sample was made of peripheral blood. These receptors came from a man aged 55 to 70 with acute or convalescent COVID-19. Each CDR3 is given with its conserved first and last residue. The order of the fields is clone size, D gene, V gene, J gene, CDR3 protein, CDR3 DNA. The D gene is left open where the match is weak. Rows may omit the clone size; those that give it use once, few, many or a size class.

abundance: -; d_gene: -; v_gene: TRBV19; j_gene: TRBJ1-3; CDR3aa: CASSIVRRASSGNTIYF; CDR3nt: TGTGCCAGTAGTATTGTAAGGCGGGCGAGCTCTGGAAACACCATATATTTT
abundance: -; d_gene: TRBD1; v_gene: TRBV19; j_gene: TRBJ1-2; CDR3aa: CASSRDRESGYTF; CDR3nt: TGTGCCTCCAGCCGGGACAGGGAAAGCGGCTACACCTTC
abundance: -; d_gene: -; v_gene: TRBV27; j_gene: TRBJ2-1; CDR3aa: CASSREAGSSLLYNEQFF; CDR3nt: TGTGCCAGCAGCCGAGAGGCGGGCTCGTCCCTCCTGTACAATGAGCAGTTCTTC
abundance: -; d_gene: TRBD2; v_gene: TRBV28; j_gene: TRBJ2-1; CDR3aa: CAGRLAGGQDEQFF; CDR3nt: TGTGCCGGACGACTAGCGGGAGGGCAAGATGAGCAGTTCTTC
abundance: -; d_gene: TRBD1; v_gene: TRBV6-6; j_gene: TRBJ1-1; CDR3aa: CASSYLGQGWDTEAFF; CDR3nt: TGTGCCAGCAGTTACCTAGGACAGGGGTGGGACACTGAAGCTTTCTTT
abundance: -; d_gene: TRBD1; v_gene: TRBV6-6; j_gene: TRBJ1-5; CDR3aa: CASRQGARYSNQPQHF; CDR3nt: TGTGCCAGCAGACAGGGGGCGCGGTATAGCAATCAGCCCCAGCATTTT
abundance: -; d_gene: TRBD1; v_gene: TRBV28; j_gene: TRBJ1-1; CDR3aa: CASRKQGAWTEAFF; CDR3nt: TGTGCCAGCAGGAAACAGGGGGCATGGACTGAAGCTTTCTTT
abundance: few; d_gene: -; v_gene: TRBV11-2; j_gene: TRBJ1-2; CDR3aa: CASSRLGQSVYGYTF; CDR3nt: TGTGCCAGCAGCCGCCTGGGGCAGTCTGTATATGGCTACACCTTC
abundance: -; d_gene: -; v_gene: TRBV19; j_gene: TRBJ1-2; CDR3aa: CASTFTGNEYGYTF; CDR3nt: TGTGCCAGTACCTTTACAGGGAACGAGTATGGCTACACCTTC
abundance: -; d_gene: -; v_gene: TRBV5-1; j_gene: TRBJ1-4; CDR3aa: CASSLAGGTNEKLFF; CDR3nt: TGCGCCAGCAGCTTGGCCGGGGGAACTAATGAAAAACTGTTTTTT
abundance: -; d_gene: TRBD1; v_gene: TRBV15; j_gene: TRBJ1-2; CDR3aa: CATSPDRGRFGYTF; CDR3nt: TGTGCCACCAGCCCGGACAGGGGGCGATTTGGCTACACCTTC
abundance: -; d_gene: TRBD1; v_gene: TRBV19; j_gene: TRBJ1-1; CDR3aa: CASTPSSGQGAYRTEAFF; CDR3nt: TGTGCCAGTACCCCCAGTTCCGGACAGGGGGCTTATCGCACTGAAGCTTTCTTT
abundance: -; d_gene: -; v_gene: TRBV5-6; j_gene: TRBJ1-3; CDR3aa: CASSLAGYGNTIYF; CDR3nt: TGTGCCAGCAGCTTGGCAGGGTATGGAAACACCATATATTTT
abundance: -; d_gene: TRBD2; v_gene: TRBV5-4; j_gene: TRBJ2-1; CDR3aa: CASSFPTSGKSDEQFF; CDR3nt: TGTGCCAGCAGCTTTCCGACTAGCGGGAAGTCGGATGAGCAGTTCTTC
abundance: -; d_gene: TRBD1; v_gene: TRBV23-1; j_gene: TRBJ1-3; CDR3aa: CASSLGRDRGPPGNTIYF; CDR3nt: TGCGCCAGCAGTCTCGGCCGGGACAGGGGACCCCCTGGAAACACCATATATTTT
abundance: -; d_gene: TRBD1; v_gene: TRBV5-4; j_gene: TRBJ1-1; CDR3aa: CASSLDRGITEAFF; CDR3nt: TGTGCCAGCAGCTTAGACAGGGGGATCACTGAAGCTTTCTTT
abundance: -; d_gene: TRBD1; v_gene: TRBV19; j_gene: TRBJ2-7; CDR3aa: CATAFTGGSYEQYF; CDR3nt: TGTGCCACCGCGTTCACAGGGGGAAGCTACGAGCAGTACTTC
abundance: -; d_gene: TRBD1; v_gene: TRBV24-1; j_gene: TRBJ2-1; CDR3aa: CATSGGQLSLNEQFF; CDR3nt: TGTGCCACCAGTGGGGGACAGCTGAGCCTCAATGAGCAGTTCTTC
abundance: -; d_gene: -; v_gene: TRBV10-3; j_gene: TRBJ1-4; CDR3aa: CAISATEGYNEKLFF; CDR3nt: TGTGCCATCAGTGCTACAGAGGGTTATAATGAAAAACTGTTTTTT
abundance: -; d_gene: TRBD1; v_gene: TRBV19; j_gene: TRBJ1-4; CDR3aa: CASSILDREGKLFF; CDR3nt: TGTGCCAGTAGTATTCTGGACAGGGAAGGCAAACTGTTTTTT
abundance: -; d_gene: -; v_gene: TRBV4-2; j_gene: TRBJ2-1; CDR3aa: CASSPASGLPLSGEQFF; CDR3nt: TGTGCCAGCAGTCCAGCCTCGGGCCTCCCCTTGAGCGGTGAGCAGTTCTTC
abundance: -; d_gene: TRBD1; v_gene: TRBV6-5; j_gene: TRBJ2-3; CDR3aa: CASSPGTGPTDTQYF; CDR3nt: TGTGCCAGCAGTCCCGGGACAGGGCCCACAGATACGCAGTATTTT
abundance: few; d_gene: -; v_gene: TRBV30; j_gene: TRBJ1-6; CDR3aa: CAWSATSSYNSPLHF; CDR3nt: TGTGCCTGGAGTGCGACTAGCTCCTATAATTCACCCCTCCACTTT
abundance: -; d_gene: -; v_gene: TRBV10-3; j_gene: TRBJ1-4; CDR3aa: CAISAERGEKLFF; CDR3nt: TGTGCCATCAGTGCTGAGCGCGGTGAAAAACTGTTTTTT
abundance: -; d_gene: TRBD2; v_gene: TRBV3-1/TRBV3-2; j_gene: TRBJ2-1; CDR3aa: CASSQEWLAGPEQFF; CDR3nt: TGTGCCAGCAGCCAAGAATGGCTAGCGGGCCCGGAGCAGTTCTTC
abundance: once; d_gene: TRBD2; v_gene: TRBV5-1; j_gene: TRBJ2-3; CDR3aa: CASSTGLAGEADTQYF; CDR3nt: TGCGCCAGCAGCACGGGACTAGCGGGAGAGGCAGATACGCAGTATTTT
abundance: -; d_gene: -; v_gene: TRBV27; j_gene: TRBJ1-1; CDR3aa: CASSSPVGTEAFF; CDR3nt: TGTGCCAGCAGTTCTCCGGTTGGCACTGAAGCTTTCTTT
abundance: -; d_gene: -; v_gene: TRBV5-1; j_gene: TRBJ1-2; CDR3aa: CASSLDTLEDGYTF; CDR3nt: TGCGCCAGCAGCTTGGACACCCTGGAGGATGGCTACACCTTC
abundance: -; d_gene: -; v_gene: TRBV11-3; j_gene: TRBJ1-6; CDR3aa: CASSSGRASGSPLHF; CDR3nt: TGTGCCAGCAGCTCAGGCCGGGCCTCGGGATCACCCCTCCACTTT
abundance: -; d_gene: TRBD2; v_gene: TRBV5-1; j_gene: TRBJ2-5; CDR3aa: CASSSGGGAETQYF; CDR3nt: TGCGCCAGCAGCTCGGGAGGGGGGGCGGAGACCCAGTACTTC
abundance: -; d_gene: -; v_gene: TRBV10-3; j_gene: TRBJ1-3; CDR3aa: CAISLGGSSGNTIYF; CDR3nt: TGTGCCATCAGCCTTGGGGGGTCGTCAGGAAACACCATATATTTT
abundance: -; d_gene: TRBD1; v_gene: TRBV24-1; j_gene: TRBJ1-2; CDR3aa: CATSDQDRGYGYTF; CDR3nt: TGTGCCACCAGTGACCAGGACAGGGGCTATGGCTACACCTTC
abundance: -; d_gene: TRBD1; v_gene: TRBV27; j_gene: TRBJ1-2; CDR3aa: CASSLSDVGQSKVHNYGYTF; CDR3nt: TGTGCCAGCAGTTTATCCGATGTGGGACAGAGTAAAGTTCATAACTATGGCTACACCTTC
abundance: -; d_gene: TRBD1; v_gene: TRBV6-4; j_gene: TRBJ1-2; CDR3aa: CASSDSGTGGRYGYTF; CDR3nt: TGTGCCAGCAGTGACTCTGGGACAGGGGGCCGTTATGGCTACACCTTC
abundance: -; d_gene: -; v_gene: TRBV7-8; j_gene: TRBJ2-2; CDR3aa: CASSLRQSTGELFF; CDR3nt: TGTGCCAGCAGCCTCCGACAGAGCACCGGGGAGCTGTTTTTT
abundance: -; d_gene: TRBD1; v_gene: TRBV10-3; j_gene: TRBJ2-1; CDR3aa: CAISPGDSSYNEQFF; CDR3nt: TGTGCCATCAGCCCCGGGGACAGCTCCTACAATGAGCAGTTCTTC
abundance: few; d_gene: TRBD2; v_gene: TRBV6-4; j_gene: TRBJ2-3; CDR3aa: CASSDRAGGGTDTQYF; CDR3nt: TGTGCCAGCAGTGACAGAGCGGGAGGGGGCACAGATACGCAGTATTTT
abundance: -; d_gene: -; v_gene: TRBV7-3; j_gene: TRBJ2-3; CDR3aa: CASSLTPRQIPTDTQYF; CDR3nt: TGTGCCAGCAGCTTAACACCGAGACAGATACCCACAGATACGCAGTATTTT
abundance: -; d_gene: -; v_gene: TRBV5-1; j_gene: TRBJ2-1; CDR3aa: CASSLGSSGNEQFF; CDR3nt: TGCGCCAGCAGCTTGGGCTCTTCGGGGAATGAGCAGTTCTTC
abundance: -; d_gene: -; v_gene: TRBV10-3; j_gene: TRBJ1-1; CDR3aa: CAISGGGRDTEAFF; CDR3nt: TGTGCCATCAGTGGAGGGGGGAGGGATACTGAAGCTTTCTTT
abundance: few; d_gene: TRBD2; v_gene: TRBV5-1; j_gene: TRBJ2-1; CDR3aa: CASSPRVAGGPGNEQFF; CDR3nt: TGCGCCAGCAGCCCCAGGGTAGCGGGAGGGCCGGGAAATGAGCAGTTCTTC
abundance: -; d_gene: -; v_gene: TRBV28; j_gene: TRBJ2-1; CDR3aa: CASQGGRYNEQFF; CDR3nt: TGTGCCAGCCAGGGGGGACGGTACAATGAGCAGTTCTTC
abundance: -; d_gene: TRBD1; v_gene: TRBV4-2; j_gene: TRBJ1-3; CDR3aa: CASSQATGDGNTIYF; CDR3nt: TGTGCCAGCAGCCAAGCTACAGGGGACGGAAACACCATATATTTT
abundance: -; d_gene: -; v_gene: TRBV3-1/TRBV3-2; j_gene: TRBJ2-7; CDR3aa: CASSPIGTLFYEQYF; CDR3nt: TGTGCCAGCAGCCCCATAGGGACTTTGTTTTACGAGCAGTACTTC
abundance: -; d_gene: -; v_gene: TRBV24-1; j_gene: TRBJ2-5; CDR3aa: CATSDSSVLQETQYF; CDR3nt: TGTGCCACCAGTGATTCGAGTGTATTGCAAGAGACCCAGTACTTC
abundance: once; d_gene: TRBD2; v_gene: TRBV24-1; j_gene: TRBJ2-1; CDR3aa: CATSDLGGRAPEQFF; CDR3nt: TGTGCCACCAGTGATTTGGGCGGGAGGGCCCCTGAGCAGTTCTTC
abundance: -; d_gene: TRBD1; v_gene: TRBV28; j_gene: TRBJ2-7; CDR3aa: CASSSSGTGVGYEQYF; CDR3nt: TGTGCCAGCAGTTCATCCGGGACAGGGGTGGGCTACGAGCAGTACTTC
abundance: -; d_gene: TRBD2; v_gene: TRBV5-4; j_gene: TRBJ2-1; CDR3aa: CALGVGLAGNEQFF; CDR3nt: TGTGCCCTTGGGGTCGGACTAGCGGGAAATGAGCAGTTCTTC